One T cell receptor (beta chain) is described in this entry. The clone's antigen remains unknown. No base qualities exist here, and no much larger clone lies one base off it. TCRbeta CDR3 regions were amplified from genomic DNA using the immunoSEQ Assay, a bias-controlled multiplex PCR. In the paper's pipeline: The number of nucleated cells in each sample was estimated by amplification of reference gene primers within the assay. Sequence reads were collapsed and filtered to measure the absolute abundance of every unique TCRbeta CDR3 rearrangement. Productive Simpson clonality was computed per sample as the square root of Simpson's diversity index over productive rearrangements. The table comes from immuneACCESS by way of TCRdb, which keeps in-frame sequences with V and J called. Part of the clones is missing from these tables; in studies checked, under half for an unresolved V gene and the rest for unknown reasons. That table furnishes V, J and clone size, whereas the DNA furnished D and trimming. The sample contains fewer than 400,000 clones, roughly 85% of them found a single time. In total, the top ten clones hold around 2.2% of the sample.

CDR1 and CDR2 are read off the germline V gene (reference sequence) as WNHNN and SYGVQD. For this chain, trimming is 6 bases at the V end and 1 base at the J end, and the number of junction bases without a gene match is 4. The CDR3 sequence holds 14 residues, the cysteine and phenylalanine included. The kept DNA is CDR3 alone, 42 bases in frame from the first base. This sample is drawn from a study of blood T cell repertoires in COVID-19 (dated by TCRdb to the early 2020s). Turning to the overall study: The collaborator samples originated in the United States, Italy and Spain and spanned the acute and convalescent phases of COVID-19. Where HLA class I and class II types were available, the types were taken from metadata supplied by the sample provider, not from assay-based typing. The material from the prospective study consisted of cDNA or gDNA derived from T cells, B-cell-depleted T cells, or PBMCs. The repertoires were released in a freely available public database meant as a resource for research on the immune response to SARS-CoV-2. Deeply sampled blood TCRbeta repertoires from subjects exposed to, actively infected with, or recovered from COVID-19 were included in the dataset. Samples were obtained from the ongoing ImmuneRACE study (first 160 participants) and from approximately 1,200 subjects provided by 6 global collaborators. The sample metadata nearly always contained a de-identified subject ID, COVID-19 status, age in years and sex. Study-level results and caveats: The amount of clinical and demographic metadata varied by source and participant and was provided uncurated.

Participants in the prospective study were aged about 18 to 100 years, lived in 20 to 25 United States geographic areas, and enrolled through a virtual design. Cohort assignment in the prospective study relied on participant-reported clinical history from a screening survey and a study questionnaire. ImmuneRACE Cohort 3 recovered participants were defined by two consecutive negative NP/OP PCR tests, healthcare professional clearance, or symptom resolution. Mobile phlebotomists in the prospective study collected whole blood, serum and a nasopharyngeal or oropharyngeal swab from every participant. Additional blood draws and questionnaires over an approximately two-month period could optionally be provided by prospective study participants. Prospective study blood samples were shipped either frozen or at room temperature before DNA extraction.

This receptor was taken from a man aged 25 to 40 who had recovered from COVID-19. The sequenced sample consisted of PBMCs or T cells enriched from blood (not recorded which). The sequence is built from TRBV10-1 and TRBJ2-3, and 7 junctional nucleotides match TRBD1. The nucleotide sequence reads as follows: TGCGCCAGCAGACAGGGGTCGGGCACAGATACGCAGTATTTT. Translation gives CASRQGSGTDTQYF.